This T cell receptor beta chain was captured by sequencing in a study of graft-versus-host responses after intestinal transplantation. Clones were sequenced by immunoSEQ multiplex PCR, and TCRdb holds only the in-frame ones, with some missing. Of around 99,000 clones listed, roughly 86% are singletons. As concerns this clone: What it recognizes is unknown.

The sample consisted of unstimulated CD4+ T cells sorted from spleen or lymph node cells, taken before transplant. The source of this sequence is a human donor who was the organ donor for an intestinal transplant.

The CDR3 nucleotides are TGCGCCAGCAGCCCCCACCAAGAGACCCAGTACTTC. It specifies CASSPHQETQYF. The V and J genes are TRBV5-1 and TRBJ2-5; D not resolved. Looked up from germline, CDR1 is SGHRS and CDR2 is YFSETQ. CDR3 length equals 12 residues. Trimming removed 4 bases at V and 0 bases at J, with 4 bases between.